This T cell receptor (beta chain) was recorded in a study of T cells after yellow fever vaccination. Overall study context: SMART-Seq v4 Ultra Low Input prepared the low-cell-number fractions.

This clonotype was detected many times. Antigen: not known. Study-wide results and limits: Highly abundant clonotypes carried over from the bulk population could end up in FACS-sorted repertoires as contaminants. Post-booster repertoires contained most primary-vaccination clones again (almost 97% CD4, about 88% CD8).

For TCR, cDNA came from 5'RACE template switching, which added a universal primer site and UMIs. TCRdb ran MiXCR on the 5' RACE reads and lists one entry per CDR3 protein. Here the sample spans some 200,000 distinct CDR3 sequences, 3% to 4% being singletons. The specimen was CD4+ T cells sorted from PBMCs, collected 10 days after the yellow fever booster vaccination. This TCR derives from a man younger than 35 who received the YFV17D yellow fever vaccine.

CDR3 sequence (DNA): TGTGCCAGCGAAACTAGCGGGGGAAATGAGCAGTTCTTC. This codes for CASETSGGNEQFF. V is TRBV7-2 and J is TRBJ2-1, with 11 bases fitting TRBD2. The CDR3 covers 13 residues. V gave up 8 bases and J gave up 7 bases; unmatched junction bases: 4. Germline CDR1 and CDR2: SGHTA and FQGNSA.